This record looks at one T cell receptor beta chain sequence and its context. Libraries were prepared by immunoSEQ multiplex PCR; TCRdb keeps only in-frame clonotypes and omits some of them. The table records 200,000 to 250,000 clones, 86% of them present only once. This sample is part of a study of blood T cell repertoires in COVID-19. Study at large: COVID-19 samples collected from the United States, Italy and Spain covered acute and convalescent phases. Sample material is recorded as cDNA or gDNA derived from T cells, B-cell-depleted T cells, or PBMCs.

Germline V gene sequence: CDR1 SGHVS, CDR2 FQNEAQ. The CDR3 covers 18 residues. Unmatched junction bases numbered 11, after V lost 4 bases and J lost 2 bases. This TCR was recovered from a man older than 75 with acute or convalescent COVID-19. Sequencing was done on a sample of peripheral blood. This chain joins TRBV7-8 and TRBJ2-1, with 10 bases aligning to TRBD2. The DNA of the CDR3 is TGTGCCAGCAGCTCCCAAGGAGCGGGAGGGCCCCCCTACAATGAGCAGTTCTTC. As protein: CASSSQGAGGPPYNEQFF.